This T cell receptor (beta chain) was sequenced during a study of T cell changes during pregnancy in multiple sclerosis. The germline gives CDR1 MNHEY, CDR2 SMNVEV (reference sequence). CDR3 length: 15 amino acids. V was pared by 4 bases and J by 0 bases, with 10 bases between. Profiling relied on immunoSEQ multiplex PCR, and the TCRdb table lists in-frame clones only, not all of them. Among 45,000 to 55,000 clones listed, over 75% were seen once. The sequencing here drew on CD4+ T cells from peripheral blood mononuclear cells, taken in the second trimester of pregnancy. The clonotype originates from a female donor with multiple sclerosis, enrolled in a pregnancy study. The chain joins TRBV27 to TRBJ1-5, with D possibly matching TRBD1 (5 bases). CDR3 DNA: TGTGCCAGCAGTTCCCGGACACATAGCAATCAGCCCCAGCATTTT. The encoded protein is CASSSRTHSNQPQHF.